The rows below give T cell receptor beta chains drawn from one sample of a study of sequential checkpoint blockade in melanoma. Sequenced by immunoSEQ multiplex PCR; TCRdb stores in-frame clones only, minus some. In the table there are some 30,000 clones, about 89% of which are singletons. Specimen: CD8+ T cells sorted from blood (inferred from file names), collected from a patient given nivolumab and ipilimumab in sequence. The receptors here all came from a human donor with melanoma. Both conserved end residues are part of each CDR3.

TRBV7-9	TRBJ1-6	CASSSPPGGSYNSPLHF
TRBV6-6	TRBJ1-5	CASNRDRGRWPQHF
TRBV4-3	TRBJ2-1	CASSQDGSGTGRFNEQFF
TRBV15	TRBJ2-5	CATSRDRGGQETQYF
TRBV7-9	TRBJ1-1	CASSFLQVEAFF
TRBV13	TRBJ2-1	CASSLGGQGPHNEQFF
TRBV7-9	TRBJ2-5	CASSPLETQYF
TRBV30	TRBJ2-3	CAWSPAGGPGDTQYF
TRBV19	TRBJ2-1	CASSLLAVPYNEQFF
TRBV6-6	TRBJ2-7	CASSYMGQGAREQYF
TRBV29-1	TRBJ1-1	CSVTGEWDTEAFF
TRBV4-1	TRBJ1-6	CASSQVHRGQNSPLHF
TRBV7-9	TRBJ1-1	CASSGTANTEAFF
TRBV6-5	TRBJ2-5	CASSYSTGGGTQYF
TRBV5-4	TRBJ2-7	CASSLRGGGFRYEQYF
TRBV6-5	TRBJ1-5	CASSSGFNNPQPQHF
TRBV7-9	TRBJ1-2	CASSLAVRTGDLNYGYTF
TRBV30	TRBJ1-2	CALTGPTSAGYTF
TRBV5-1	.	CASSLEGLAVVVHEQYF
TRBV4-2	TRBJ2-3	CASSQDLGTRLDTQYF